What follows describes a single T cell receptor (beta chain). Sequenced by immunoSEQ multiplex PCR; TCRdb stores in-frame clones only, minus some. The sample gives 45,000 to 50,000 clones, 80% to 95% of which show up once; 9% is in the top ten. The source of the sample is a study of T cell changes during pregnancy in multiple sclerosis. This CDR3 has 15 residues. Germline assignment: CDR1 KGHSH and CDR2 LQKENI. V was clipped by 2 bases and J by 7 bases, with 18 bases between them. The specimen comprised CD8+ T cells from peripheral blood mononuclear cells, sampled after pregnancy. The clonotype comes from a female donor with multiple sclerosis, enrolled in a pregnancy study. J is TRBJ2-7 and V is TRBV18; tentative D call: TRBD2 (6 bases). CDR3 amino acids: CASSPRVPRAGEQYF. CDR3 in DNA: TGTGCCAGCTCACCAAGGGTTCCTCGGGCGGGAGAGCAGTACTTC.